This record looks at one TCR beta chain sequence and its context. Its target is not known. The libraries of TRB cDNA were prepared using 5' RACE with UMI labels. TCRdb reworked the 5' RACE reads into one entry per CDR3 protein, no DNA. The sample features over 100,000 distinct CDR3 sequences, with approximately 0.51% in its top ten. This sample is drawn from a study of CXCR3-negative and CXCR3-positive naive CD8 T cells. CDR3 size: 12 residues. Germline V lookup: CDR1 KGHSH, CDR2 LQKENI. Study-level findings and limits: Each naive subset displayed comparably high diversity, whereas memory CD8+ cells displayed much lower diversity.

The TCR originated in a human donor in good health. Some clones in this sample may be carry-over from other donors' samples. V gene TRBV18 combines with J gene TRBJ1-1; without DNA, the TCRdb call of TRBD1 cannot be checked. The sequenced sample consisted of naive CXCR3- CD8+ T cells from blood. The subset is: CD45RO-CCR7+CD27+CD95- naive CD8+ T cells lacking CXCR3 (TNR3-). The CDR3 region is CASSPGGLEAFF.